This TCR beta chain was sequenced during a study of blood T cell repertoires in COVID-19 (dated by TCRdb to 2020 to 2022). Study-wide context: Samples from collaborators originated in the United States, Italy and Spain and spanned both the acute and convalescent phases of COVID-19. Where available, HLA class I and class II types were taken from metadata supplied by the sample provider and were not determined by assay-based typing. Samples were obtained from the ongoing ImmuneRACE study (first 160 participants) and from 1,254 subjects provided by 6 global collaborators. The prospective study material was composed of cDNA or gDNA derived from T cells, B-cell-depleted T cells, or PBMCs. A freely available public database, intended as a resource for researchers studying the immune response to SARS-CoV-2, is where the repertoires were released. Deeply sampled blood TCRbeta repertoires from subjects exposed to, actively infected with, or recovered from COVID-19 were included in the dataset. Nearly every sample came with metadata listing a de-identified subject ID, COVID-19 status, age in years and sex.

Enrolling through a virtual design, the prospective study's participants ranged in age from about 18 to 89 years and lived across 24 United States geographic areas. In the prospective study, participants were assigned to cohorts based on the clinical history participants reported in a screening survey and a study questionnaire. Recovered participants in ImmuneRACE Cohort 3 were defined by two consecutive negative NP/OP PCR tests, clearance by a healthcare professional, or resolution of symptoms. Mobile phlebotomists in the prospective study collected whole blood, serum and a nasopharyngeal or oropharyngeal swab from every participant. Participants in the prospective study had the option to provide additional blood draws and questionnaires over an approximately 2-month period. Prospective study blood samples were shipped either frozen or at room temperature before DNA extraction. The CDR3 spans 16 residues, from the cysteine through the phenylalanine. Only the CDR3 DNA is retained, 48 bases long and in frame from the first base. V is reduced by 0 bases and J by 7 bases, leaving a spacing of 18 bases between them. Via the germline V gene, CDR1 is MNHEY and CDR2 SVGAGI.

Overall results and qualifications from the work: Clinical and demographic metadata were provided uncurated, with the amount varying by source and participant.

To note about this clone: Its antigen remains unidentified. Base qualities are not provided; no much larger clone lies one nucleotide away.

TCRbeta CDR3 regions were amplified from genomic DNA using the immunoSEQ Assay, a bias-controlled multiplex PCR. On the study's bioinformatics: Within the assay, amplification of reference gene primers was used to estimate how many nucleated cells each sample contained. To quantify the absolute abundance of each unique TCRbeta CDR3 rearrangement, sequence reads were collapsed and filtered. For each sample, productive Simpson clonality was calculated as the square root of Simpson's diversity index over productive rearrangements. The clones in this table, taken by TCRdb from immuneACCESS, are in-frame only. Not every clone is retained; where verified, under half of the shortfall comes from an unresolved V gene, and the cause of the rest is unknown. V and J calls and clone size come straight from that table; D and trimming were deduced from the DNA. The sample yields 200,000 to 250,000 clones; under 90% were counted once. 3% to 4% of the sample lies in the top ten.

The chain employs TRBV6-5 and TRBJ1-2; the D gene is unclear. Sequencing was done on a sample of PBMCs or T cells enriched from blood (not recorded which). The receptor's source is a woman aged 55 to 70 who had recovered from COVID-19. The nucleotide sequence is given as TGTGCCAGCAGTTACTCGACGGTCAGGTATCGTGGTGGCTACACCTTC. This sequence encodes CASSYSTVRYRGGYTF.